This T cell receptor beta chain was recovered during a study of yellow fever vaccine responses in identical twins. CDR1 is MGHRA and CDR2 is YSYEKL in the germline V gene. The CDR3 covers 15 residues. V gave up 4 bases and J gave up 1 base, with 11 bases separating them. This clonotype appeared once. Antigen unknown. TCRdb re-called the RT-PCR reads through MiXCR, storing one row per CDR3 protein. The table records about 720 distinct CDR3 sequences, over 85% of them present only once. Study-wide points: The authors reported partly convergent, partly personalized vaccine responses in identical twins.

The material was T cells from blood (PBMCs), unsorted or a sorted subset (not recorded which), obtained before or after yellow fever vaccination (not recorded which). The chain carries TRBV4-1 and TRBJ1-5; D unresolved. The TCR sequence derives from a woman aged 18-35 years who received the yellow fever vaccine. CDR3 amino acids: CASSLQMGSNQPQHF. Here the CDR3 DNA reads TGCGCCAGCAGCCTCCAGATGGGCAGCAATCAGCCCCAGCATTTT.